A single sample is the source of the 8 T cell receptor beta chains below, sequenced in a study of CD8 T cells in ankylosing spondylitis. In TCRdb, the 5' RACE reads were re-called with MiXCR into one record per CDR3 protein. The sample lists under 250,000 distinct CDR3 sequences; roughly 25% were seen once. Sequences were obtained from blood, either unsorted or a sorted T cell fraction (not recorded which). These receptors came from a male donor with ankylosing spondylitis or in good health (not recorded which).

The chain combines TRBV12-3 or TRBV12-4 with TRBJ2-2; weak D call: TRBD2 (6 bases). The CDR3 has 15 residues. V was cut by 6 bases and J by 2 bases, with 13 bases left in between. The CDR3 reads CASSPKGLNTGELFF. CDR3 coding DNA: TGTGCCAGCAGCCCGAAGGGACTTAACACCGGGGAGCTGTTTTTT.

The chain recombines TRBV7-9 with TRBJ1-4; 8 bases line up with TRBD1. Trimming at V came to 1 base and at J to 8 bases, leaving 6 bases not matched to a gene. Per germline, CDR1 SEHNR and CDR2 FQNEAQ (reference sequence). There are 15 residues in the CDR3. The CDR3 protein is CASSLGGQEREKLFF. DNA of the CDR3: TGTGCCAGCAGCTTAGGGGGACAGGAGAGAGAAAAACTGTTTTTT.

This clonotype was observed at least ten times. This CDR3 reads CASSLDFSGTWEQYF. The DNA of the CDR3 is TGCGCCAGCAGCTTGGATTTTAGCGGGACTTGGGAGCAGTACTTC. V is TRBV5-1 and J is TRBJ2-7; 8 bases agree with TRBD2. CDR3 length: 15 residues. J was trimmed by 7 bases and V by 0 bases; bases with no gene match: 9. The V gene's germline CDR1 is SGHRS and CDR2 YFSETQ.

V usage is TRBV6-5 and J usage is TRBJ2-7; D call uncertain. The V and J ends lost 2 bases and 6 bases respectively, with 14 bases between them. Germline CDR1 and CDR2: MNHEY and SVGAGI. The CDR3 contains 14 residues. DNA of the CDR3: TGTGCCAGCAGTTACGACCGGATCTCGGGCGAGCAGTACTTC. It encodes CASSYDRISGEQYF.

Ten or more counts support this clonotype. In DNA, the CDR3 is TGTGCCAGCAGTCCCCATAATAGCAATCAGCCCCAGCATTTT. It encodes CASSPHNSNQPQHF. The chain joins TRBV12-3 or TRBV12-4 to TRBJ1-5; D gene uncertain. CDR3 length: 14 residues. The ends were cut back, 5 bases at V and 0 bases at J, with 8 bases in the middle.

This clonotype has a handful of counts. In DNA, the CDR3 is TGTGCCAGCAGCTTAGGTGGCGGGAGGGCATACACCGGGGAGCTGTTTTTT. It translates to CASSLGGGRAYTGELFF. The rearrangement uses TRBV7-6 and TRBJ2-2, with 9 bases that match TRBD2. In germline, CDR1 is SGHVS, CDR2 FNYEAQ. The CDR3 is made up of 17 amino acids. Trimming cost V 1 base and J 3 bases; bases outside gene matches: 6.

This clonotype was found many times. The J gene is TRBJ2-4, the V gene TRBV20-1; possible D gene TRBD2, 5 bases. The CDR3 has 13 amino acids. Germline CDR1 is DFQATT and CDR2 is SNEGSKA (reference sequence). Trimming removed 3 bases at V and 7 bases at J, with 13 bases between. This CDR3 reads CSARVSGQNIQYF. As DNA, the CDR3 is TGCAGTGCTAGGGTAAGCGGCCAGAACATTCAGTACTTC.

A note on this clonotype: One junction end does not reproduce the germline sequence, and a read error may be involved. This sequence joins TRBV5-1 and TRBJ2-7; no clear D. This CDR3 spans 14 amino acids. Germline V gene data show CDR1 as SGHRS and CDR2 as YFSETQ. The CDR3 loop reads CASSSQGNTYEHYF. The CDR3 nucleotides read TGCGCCAGCAGCTCCCAAGGCAATACCTACGAGCATTACTTC.